This T cell receptor (beta chain) was recorded in a study of T-cell reconstitution after alpha-beta-depleted transplantation in children (TCRdb year 2016). About the investigation overall: The study quantitatively tracked T-cell immune reconstitution after TCRalphabeta/CD19-depleted allogeneic hematopoietic cell transplantation in children using TCR repertoire profiling.

Libraries came from PCR. Sequencing used an Illumina HiSeq 2500. TCR libraries were prepared with molecular barcoding, using unique molecular identifiers to normalize TCRbeta repertoire quantification. TCRdb reran the public reads through fastp at Q25 and MiXCR, keeping productive beta chains. Entries are consolidated by CDR3 protein sequence, retaining the most common genes and DNA. This sample comprises 500,000 to 600,000 distinct CDR3 sequences, about 31% of them detected only once. The ten largest account for less than 2.5% of the sample. This clonotype was counted only a few times. There is no known antigen for this receptor. Base qualities are not at hand, and no much larger clone is one base apart. The source is a human donor who donated a stem cell graft to a child with aplastic anemia. This sample comprised PBMCs from the stem cell graft donor, obtained from the stem cell graft.

The CDR3 protein is CASSLEAYGDTEAFF. Read as DNA, the sequence is TGTGCCAGCAGCTTAGAAGCATACGGGGACACTGAAGCTTTCTTT. The rearrangement joined TRBV7-2 to TRBJ1-1; the D gene assignment is ambiguous. Looking up the germline V gene yields CDR1 SGHTA and CDR2 FQGNSA. Reading from cysteine to phenylalanine, the CDR3 counts 15 amino acids. The DNA shown is the 45-base CDR3, in frame from base 1. Between the V and J ends, shortened by 1 base and 3 bases respectively, the junction contains 12 bases. Beyond the CDR3, the reference TRBV7-2 and TRBJ1-1 genes provide the residues; the full variable domain reads: GAGVSQSPSNKVTEKGKDVELRCDPISGHTALYWYRQSLGQGLEFLIYFQGNSAPDKSGLPSDRFSAERTGGSVSTLTIQRTQQEDSAVYLCASSLEAYGDTEAFFGQGTRLTVV.